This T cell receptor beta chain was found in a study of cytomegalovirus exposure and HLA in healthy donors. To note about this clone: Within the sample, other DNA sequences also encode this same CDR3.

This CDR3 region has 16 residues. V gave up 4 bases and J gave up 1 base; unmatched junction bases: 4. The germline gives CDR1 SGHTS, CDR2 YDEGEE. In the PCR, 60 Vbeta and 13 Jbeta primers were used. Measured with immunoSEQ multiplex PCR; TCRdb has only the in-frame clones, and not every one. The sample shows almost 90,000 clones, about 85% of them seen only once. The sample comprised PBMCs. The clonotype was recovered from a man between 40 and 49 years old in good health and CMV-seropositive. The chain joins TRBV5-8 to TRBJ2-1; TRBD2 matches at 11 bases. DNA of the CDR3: TGTGCCAGCAGCCCCAGACTAGCGGGGTCCTACAATGAGCAGTTCTTC. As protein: CASSPRLAGSYNEQFF.